These 30 T cell receptor beta chains were all obtained from the same sample, sequenced in a study of cytomegalovirus exposure and HLA in healthy donors listed by TCRdb under 2017. To prepare the library, the immunoSEQ multiplex PCR assay was applied. For the multiplex PCR, a mixture combining 60 forward primers for TCR Vbeta segments and 13 reverse primers for TCR Jbeta segments was used. TCRdb's version of the immuneACCESS table is confined to in-frame rearrangements and falls short of the full clone set. An unresolved V gene accounts for under half of the shortfall where checked; the remainder is of unknown origin. This sample gives some 140,000 clones in total; 80% of them show up just once. 2.2% of the sample is in the top ten clones. The sequenced sample consisted of PBMCs. Receptors were obtained from a young man in good health and CMV-seronegative.

This sequence joins TRBV6-5 and TRBJ1-2; no clear D. V was pared by 7 bases and J by 4 bases, with 16 bases between. This CDR3 region has 14 residues. Germline loops: CDR1 MNHEY, CDR2 SVGAGI. The CDR3 DNA is TGTGCCAGCACCGAATCGGGGAGAGGCTATGGCTACACCTTC. It yields the protein CASTESGRGYGYTF.

A few counts support this clone. Other DNA sequences in this specimen translate into the identical CDR3. V usage is TRBV5-4 and J usage is TRBJ1-1; D is possibly TRBD1 (5 bases). V was cut by 0 bases and J by 1 base, with 7 bases left in between. The CDR3 covers 14 residues. Germline V gene sequence: CDR1 SGHNT, CDR2 YYREEE (reference sequence). The CDR3 bases are TGTGCCAGCAGCTTGGGACAGCCGAACACTGAAGCTTTCTTT. This translates into CASSLGQPNTEAFF.

This chain joins TRBV29-1 and TRBJ2-7, with D possibly matching TRBD1 (5 bases). The CDR3 loop spans 12 amino acids. CDR1 is SQVTM, CDR2 ANQGSEA, per germline. V lost 3 bases and J 7 bases, leaving 13 bases between the germline ends. CDR3 amino acids: CSVDSRVGEQYF. The DNA for the CDR3 is TGCAGCGTTGATTCCAGGGTTGGGGAGCAGTACTTC.

This CDR3 is CASSHRGIQETQYF. CDR3 nucleotide sequence: TGTGCCAGCAGCCACAGGGGAATCCAAGAGACCCAGTACTTC. The rearrangement uses TRBV7-9 and TRBJ2-5; 7 bases are a match to TRBD1. With V trimmed by 5 bases and J by 1 base, 4 bases remained unmatched. CDR1 is SEHNR, CDR2 FQNEAQ, per germline (reference sequence). The CDR3 spans 14 residues.

This chain connects TRBV28 to TRBJ2-7; the D gene is possibly TRBD1 (6 bases). This CDR3 region has 13 residues. Trimming pared 6 bases from V and 6 bases from J, leaving 15 bases between. CDR1 is MDHEN, CDR2 SYDVKM, per germline. In DNA, the CDR3 is TGTGCCAGCAGGCAAAACAGGGAAGGCGAGCAGTACTTC. It yields the protein CASRQNREGEQYF.

V gene TRBV5-1 combines with J gene TRBJ1-1, with D unclear. Per the germline V gene, CDR1 is SGHRS and CDR2 is YFSETQ. V gave up 3 bases and J gave up 0 bases, with 12 bases separating them. The CDR3 is 15 residues long. The CDR3 bases are TGCGCCAGCAGCTCATCCTCCGACATGAACACTGAAGCTTTCTTT. Translated, it gives CASSSSSDMNTEAFF.

V and J are TRBV7-8 and TRBJ1-1; 8 bases are a match to TRBD1. This CDR3 is built from 13 residues. Germline lookup yields CDR1 SGHVS and CDR2 FQNEAQ. V shed 6 bases, J shed 3 bases, and the junction held 3 bases outside the gene matches. CDR3: CASRGQVDTEAFF. In DNA form, the CDR3 reads TGTGCCAGCAGGGGACAGGTCGACACTGAAGCTTTCTTT.

Remarks on this clone: Other nucleotide sequences from this sample produce the same CDR3. This chain uses TRBV7-9 with TRBJ1-5; unclear D gene. Germline V gene data show CDR1 as SEHNR and CDR2 as FQNEAQ (reference sequence). Trimming removed 3 bases from V and 2 bases from J, with 5 bases in between. CDR3 size: 13 residues. CDR3 coding DNA: TGTGCCAGCAGCTTGCAGGGCAATCAGCCCCAGCATTTT. This gives the protein CASSLQGNQPQHF.

In its sample, this clone was seen once. The CDR3 protein is CASTKGDNPPLHF. CDR3 sequence (DNA): TGTGCCAGTACCAAGGGGGACAATCCACCCCTCCACTTT. This chain uses TRBV19 with TRBJ1-6; D might be TRBD1 (6 bases). Germline lookup yields CDR1 LNHDA and CDR2 SQIVND (reference sequence). Trimming stripped 7 bases from V and 11 bases from J, with 15 bases between. CDR3 length: 13 amino acids. The full variable domain, rest sourced from reference TRBV19 and TRBJ1-6, is DGGITQSPKYLFRKEGQNVTLSCEQNLNHDAMYWYRQDPGQGLRLIYYSQIVNDFQKGDIAEGYSVSREKKESFPLTVTSAQKNPTAFYLCASTKGDNPPLHFGNGTRLTVT.

V gene TRBV5-1 combines with J gene TRBJ1-5; D might be TRBD1 (6 bases). Trimming shortened V by 2 bases and J by 3 bases, and 12 bases separated the two germline ends. There are 15 residues in the CDR3. The V gene's germline CDR1 is SGHRS and CDR2 YFSETQ. In DNA, the CDR3 is TGCGCCAGCAGCTTAGGGGACATGTTCAATCAGCCCCAGCATTTT. This translates into CASSLGDMFNQPQHF.

V and J are TRBV30 and TRBJ2-7; D is unclear. The ends were cut back, 4 bases at V and 6 bases at J, with 13 bases in the middle. CDR3 length equals 12 residues. Germline values: CDR1 GTSNPN, CDR2 SVGIG (reference sequence). The CDR3 reads CAWTPSLGEQYF. In DNA, the CDR3 is TGTGCCTGGACCCCTAGTTTGGGCGAGCAGTACTTC.

The chain combines TRBV5-1 with TRBJ2-3; perhaps TRBD2 as D (6 bases). The CDR3 loop spans 14 amino acids. CDR1 is SGHRS and CDR2 is YFSETQ in the germline V gene. Trimming removed 4 bases at V and 6 bases at J, with 15 bases between. The CDR3 is CASSLLAERDTQYF. For the CDR3, the DNA is TGCGCCAGCAGCCTCTTAGCGGAGAGGGATACGCAGTATTTT.

The gene calls are TRBV7-9 and TRBJ1-5; a possible D gene is TRBD1 (6 bases). The CDR3 totals 15 residues. Germline CDR1 and CDR2: SEHNR and FQNEAQ (reference sequence). Trimming cost V 5 bases and J 2 bases, with 13 bases left between them. CDR3 region: CASSPNRVGNQPQHF. The DNA for the CDR3 is TGTGCCAGCAGCCCCAACAGGGTGGGCAATCAGCCCCAGCATTTT.

V gene TRBV9 combines with J gene TRBJ2-6; possibly TRBD1 for D (5 bases). Germline values: CDR1 SGDLS, CDR2 YYNGEE. This CDR3 is built from 17 residues. Trimming removed 2 bases from V and 4 bases from J, with 16 bases in between. The CDR3 sequence is CASSVEWGRRGANVLTF. In DNA, the CDR3 is TGTGCCAGCAGCGTGGAATGGGGCCGGAGAGGGGCCAACGTCCTGACTTTC.

This rearrangement joins TRBV7-9 to TRBJ2-5, with D tentatively TRBD2 (6 bases). V was shortened by 10 bases and J by 4 bases, with 16 bases between the two germline ends. The germline V gene encodes CDR1 SEHNR and CDR2 FQNEAQ (reference sequence). The CDR3 is 13 residues long. The CDR3 DNA reads TGTGCCACCGAAAGGACTACTACAGAGACCCAGTACTTC. It specifies CATERTTTETQYF.

The gene calls are TRBV30 and TRBJ1-5; TRBD1 might be the D (6 bases). The germline V and J ends were trimmed by 2 bases and 4 bases, with 15 bases remaining between them. This CDR3 is built from 15 residues. CDR1 is GTSNPN and CDR2 is SVGIG in the germline V gene (reference sequence). Here the CDR3 DNA reads TGTGCCTGGAGTAGAGGAACAGGGTCTAATCAGCCCCAGCATTTT. Amino acids: CAWSRGTGSNQPQHF.

This clone has only a few counts. V is TRBV6-1 and J is TRBJ2-7; 7 bases line up with TRBD1. Losses at the gene ends were 4 bases for V and 4 bases for J; bases not matched to a gene: 10. Germline loops: CDR1 MNHNS, CDR2 SASEGT. This CDR3 comprises 15 residues. The CDR3 DNA reads TGTGCCAGCAGTGCCCCGACAGGGTGGGTTTACGAGCAGTACTTC. Translating it yields CASSAPTGWVYEQYF.

This chain joins TRBV13 and TRBJ2-4; TRBD2 matches 8 bases. Per germline, CDR1 PRHDT and CDR2 FYEKMQ (reference sequence). V dropped 0 bases and J dropped 15; count of bases not matched to a gene: 10. The CDR3 extends over 14 amino acids. The CDR3 reads CASSLGRETGLVYF. CDR3 sequence (DNA): TGTGCCAGCAGCTTAGGCCGCGAAACGGGACTAGTGTACTTC.

The count of this clone is one. The chain employs TRBV25-1 and TRBJ2-7, with 8 bases matching TRBD2. CDR1 and CDR2 (germline): MGHDK, SYGVNS. This CDR3 has 15 amino acids. V trimming: 6 bases; J trimming: 3 bases; junction bases outside the gene matches: 10. The CDR3: CASSQSGAGGYEQYF. The CDR3, as DNA: TGTGCCAGCAGCCAATCCGGGGCGGGAGGCTACGAGCAGTACTTC.

The chain combines TRBV27 with TRBJ2-3, with a tentative D call TRBD1 (6 bases). Germline CDR1 reads MNHEY; CDR2 reads SMNVEV (reference sequence). The CDR3 totals 14 residues. Trimming removed 7 bases at V and 0 bases at J, with 11 bases between. The chain's CDR3 is CASTPGHSTDTQYF. The CDR3 DNA sequence: TGTGCCAGCACCCCGGGACATAGCACAGATACGCAGTATTTT.

J is TRBJ2-1 and V is TRBV29-1; D is possibly TRBD2 (5 bases). Germline V gene lookup returns CDR1 SQVTM and CDR2 ANQGSEA. The germline V and J ends were trimmed by 0 bases and 7 bases, with 13 bases remaining between them. The CDR3 runs to 14 residues. CDR3 region: CSVEDGSGTNEQFF. In nucleotides, the CDR3 is TGCAGCGTTGAAGATGGAAGCGGAACTAATGAGCAGTTCTTC.

The V call is TRBV9, the J call TRBJ1-4; D perhaps matches TRBD1 (6 bases). V lost 5 bases and J lost 3, with 23 bases in between. The CDR3 has 18 amino acids. The V gene's germline CDR1 is SGDLS and CDR2 YYNGEE. The CDR3 loop reads CASSQGIVSNSANEKLFF. The CDR3 DNA is TGTGCCAGCAGTCAGGGGATTGTATCGAACTCGGCTAATGAAAAACTGTTTTTT.

In this sample, this clone turned up a few times. CDR3 DNA sequence: TGTGCCAGCAGTGAAGGACATAGGTCTGGGGCCAACGTCCTGACTTTC. This translates into CASSEGHRSGANVLTF. This chain connects TRBV2 to TRBJ2-6; no firm D call. Trimming removed 1 base from V and 1 base from J, with 8 bases in between. Looked up from germline, CDR1 is SNHLY and CDR2 is FYNNEI. This CDR3 comprises 16 residues.

This chain uses TRBV18 with TRBJ2-3; 7 nucleotides match TRBD2. The trim removed 0 bases at V and 5 bases at J, leaving 2 bases unmatched. The CDR3 is made up of 14 amino acids. Looked up from germline, CDR1 is KGHSH and CDR2 is LQKENI. Here the CDR3 DNA reads TGTGCCAGCTCACCACCGGCTAGCGGAGATACGCAGTATTTT. Its protein product is CASSPPASGDTQYF.

The chain has TRBV9 and TRBJ1-3; D call uncertain. The CDR3 runs 13 residues. CDR1 SGDLS and CDR2 YYNGEE come from the germline V gene. Trimming took off 3 bases at V and 4 bases at J, with 8 bases between the two ends. The CDR3 is CASSADFGNTIYF. The DNA of the CDR3 is TGTGCCAGCAGCGCCGACTTCGGAAACACCATATATTTT.

The chain has TRBV9 and TRBJ1-5; D is uncertain. The CDR3 is 13 residues long. The ends were cut back, 4 bases at V and 5 bases at J, with 10 bases in the middle. The germline gives CDR1 SGDLS, CDR2 YYNGEE. The CDR3, as DNA: TGTGCCAGCAGCCCACATACAGATCAGCCCCAGCATTTT. This translates into CASSPHTDQPQHF.

This chain connects TRBV2 to TRBJ2-3, with a weak D call TRBD2 (5 bases). The CDR3 extends over 13 amino acids. Per the germline V gene, CDR1 is SNHLY and CDR2 is FYNNEI. Trimming removed 3 bases at V and 6 bases at J, with 10 bases between. The CDR3 is CASSDGEGDTQYF. The CDR3 DNA reads TGTGCCAGCAGTGATGGTGAGGGCGATACGCAGTATTTT. The full variable domain, in which reference TRBV2 and TRBJ2-3 provide the parts outside the CDR3, is EPEVTQTPSHQVTQMGQEVILRCVPISNHLYFYWYRQILGQKVEFLVSFYNNEISEKSEIFDDQFSVERPDGSNFTLKIRSTKLEDSAMYFCASSDGEGDTQYFGPGTRLTVL.

The table lists this clone with a few counts. The chain is built from TRBV6-5 and TRBJ1-1; TRBD1 aligns across 7 bases. V shed 4 bases and J 3 bases; nucleotides not matched to a gene: 11. Germline CDR1 reads MNHEY; CDR2 reads SVGAGI. The CDR3 length is 16 residues. CDR3 in DNA: TGTGCCAGCAGTTCTCGATCCAGACAGGGATACACTGAAGCTTTCTTT. Encoded protein: CASSSRSRQGYTEAFF.

The CDR3 sequence is CASSPPGVYGYTF. The DNA for the CDR3 is TGTGCCAGCAGCCCCCCCGGGGTTTATGGCTACACCTTC. V gene TRBV6-6 combines with J gene TRBJ1-2; D is undetermined. CDR1 and CDR2 from the germline V gene are MNHNY and SVGAGI (reference sequence). Trimming cost V 6 bases and J 5 bases, with 13 bases left between them. This CDR3 contains 13 residues.

The rearrangement joins TRBV28 to TRBJ1-2; 7 bases agree with TRBD1. The J segment lost 7 bases and the V segment lost 4 bases, leaving 15 bases of the junction unmatched. This CDR3 spans 16 amino acids. Germline-derived CDR1 and CDR2 are MDHEN and SYDVKM. This chain's CDR3 is CASSSWTGILRGGYTF. DNA for the CDR3: TGTGCCAGCAGTTCCTGGACAGGTATCCTAAGGGGTGGCTACACCTTC.